The next 3 T cell receptor beta chains were all read from a single sample in a study of technical replicates of blood from a few donors. The method was immunoSEQ multiplex PCR; TCRdb's version includes in-frame clones alone and lacks a portion of them. This table has tens of thousands of clones, approximately 94% appearing once. Material for sequencing was T cells isolated from PBMCs. The receptors originated from a human donor in good health.

This clone has only one observation. The genes are TRBV2 and TRBJ2-7; the D is unclear. Germline CDR1 reads SNHLY; CDR2 reads FYNNEI. With 10 bases removed from V and 2 bases from J, the gap between germline ends came to 12 bases. This CDR3 comprises 12 residues. CDR3 bases: TGTGCCACCCACAGTGAAACCTACGAGCAGTACTTC. It yields the protein CATHSETYEQYF.

V and J are TRBV7-8 and TRBJ2-3, with a possible D match to TRBD2 (6 bases). V was pared by 5 bases and J by 3 bases, with 15 bases between. This CDR3 has 15 residues. The germline gives CDR1 SGHVS, CDR2 FQNEAQ. The CDR3: CASSPREMGTDTQYF. CDR3 nucleotides: TGTGCCAGCAGCCCCCGGGAGATGGGGACAGATACGCAGTATTTT. Full variable domain (rest looked up from reference TRBV7-8 and TRBJ2-3): GAGVSQSPRYKVAKRGQDVALRCDPISGHVSLFWYQQALGQGPEFLTYFQNEAQLDKSGLPSDRFFAERPEGSVSTLKIQRTQQEDSAVYLCASSPREMGTDTQYFGPGTRLTVL.

The chain combines TRBV29-1 with TRBJ2-3; 10 bases agree with TRBD2. Germline CDR1 reads SQVTM; CDR2 reads ANQGSEA. V shed 4 bases, J shed 6 bases, and the junction held 10 bases outside the gene matches. The CDR3 spans 15 residues. The CDR3 DNA is TGCAGCGTTGCCTTACTAGCGGGGATAGGGGATACGCAGTATTTT. Translation: CSVALLAGIGDTQYF.